This TCR beta chain was captured in a study of blood T cell repertoires in COVID-19. Measured with immunoSEQ multiplex PCR; TCRdb has only the in-frame clones, and not every one. This sample has roughly 40,000 clones, with over 75% found just once. Input material: peripheral blood. The origin of this receptor is a human donor in a cohort sampled during active COVID-19.

CDR3 protein: CASSQGQGQGEETQYF. Written as DNA, the CDR3 is TGTGCCAGCAGCCAAGGGCAAGGACAGGGTGAGGAGACCCAGTACTTC. The chain links TRBV7-9 to TRBJ2-5; 8 bases fit TRBD1. In germline, CDR1 is SEHNR, CDR2 FQNEAQ (reference sequence). V gave up 5 bases and J gave up 5 bases; unmatched junction bases: 13. The CDR3 is made up of 16 amino acids.